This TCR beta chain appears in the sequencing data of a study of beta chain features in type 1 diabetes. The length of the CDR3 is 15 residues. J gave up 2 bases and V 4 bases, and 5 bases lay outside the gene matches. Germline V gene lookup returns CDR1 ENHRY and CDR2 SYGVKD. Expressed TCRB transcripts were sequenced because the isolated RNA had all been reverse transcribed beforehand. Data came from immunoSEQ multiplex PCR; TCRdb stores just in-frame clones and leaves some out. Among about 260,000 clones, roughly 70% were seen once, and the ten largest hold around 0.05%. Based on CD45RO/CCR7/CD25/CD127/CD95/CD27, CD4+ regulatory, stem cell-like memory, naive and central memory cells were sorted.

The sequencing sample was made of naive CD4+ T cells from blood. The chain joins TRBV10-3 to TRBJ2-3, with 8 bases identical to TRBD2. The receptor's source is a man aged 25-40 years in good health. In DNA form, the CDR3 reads TGTGCCATCAGTGGGGCTAGCGGGTACACAGATACGCAGTATTTT. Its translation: CAISGASGYTDTQYF.